This TCR beta chain was obtained from a study of neoadjuvant anti-PD-1 for oral cavity cancer. The overall study: Before surgery, most patients got three to four biweekly 3 mg/kg nivolumab doses. Around day 43, patients without progression received a fourth nivolumab dose before surgery. Study-level points and caveats: Post-treatment tumors with larger preexisting clones showed more shrinkage.

V lost 4 bases and J lost 4, with 13 bases in between. This CDR3 contains 14 residues. Germline V lookup: CDR1 SQVTM, CDR2 ANQGSEA. Comments on this clone: The target antigen is unknown.

Most tumor samples had about 5 ug input DNA in two replicates. The table came from immunoSEQ multiplex PCR; TCRdb's copy has only in-frame clones and leaves some out. The profile shows about 7,200 clones, nearly 55% of them singletons. The TCR was taken from a person aged 35 to 85 with oral cavity squamous cell carcinoma. V is TRBV29-1 and J is TRBJ2-2, with D perhaps matching TRBD1 (6 bases). The specimen was tumor tissue, collected before nivolumab (anti-PD-1) treatment. The CDR3 loop is CSVVSGVGTGELFF. The DNA of the CDR3 is TGCAGCGTTGTTTCAGGGGTAGGCACCGGGGAGCTGTTTTTT.